These T cell receptor beta chains were read from a single sample in a study of early T cells in non-severe SARS-CoV-2 infection. One entry per CDR3 protein, called by TCRdb with MiXCR from the 5' RACE reads. Here the sample spans roughly 77,000 distinct CDR3 sequences, roughly an eighth being singletons. The sequencing sample was made of whole blood. The receptors originated from an adult who was a healthcare worker with PCR-confirmed SARS-CoV-2 infection or an uninfected control (not recorded which). CDR3s include the opening cysteine and the closing phenylalanine or tryptophan. D genes are given only for firm matches. Rows may omit the clone size; those that give it use once, few, many or a size class.

TRBJ2-3,TRBV9,TRBD2,few,TGTGCCAGCAGCGTTACAGGACTAGCGGGGGCAGATACGCAGTATTTT,CASSVTGLAGADTQYF
TRBJ2-6,TRBV19,NA,few,TGTGCCAGTAGTGTAATCTCTGGGGCCAACGTCCTGACTTTC,CASSVISGANVLTF
TRBJ1-1,TRBV28,NA,many,TGTGCCAGCAGTAGACAGGTAGCGAGTACTGAAGCTTTCTTT,CASSRQVASTEAFF
TRBJ2-7,TRBV14,NA,NA,TGTGCCAGCAGCCATCTTACCTACGAGCAGTACTTC,CASSHLTYEQYF
TRBJ2-3,TRBV12-3/TRBV12-4,TRBD2,many,TGTGCCAGCAGTTCGACTAGCGGAGTGGGCACAGATACGCAGTATTTT,CASSSTSGVGTDTQYF
TRBJ2-3,TRBV6-2/TRBV6-3,TRBD2,few,TGTGCCAGCAGTTACGGTGGGAGGGAGCAGTATTTC,CASSYGGREQYF
TRBJ1-2,TRBV7-9,NA,many,TGTGCCAGCAGCCCCCCCGGACAGTCGATCTATGGCTACACCTTC,CASSPPGQSIYGYTF
TRBJ1-5,TRBV4-1,NA,NA,TGCGCCAGCAGTTGTGTCCTTAGTCGCAGGCCGCGTCAGCCCCAGCATTTT,CASSCVLSRRPRQPQHF
TRBJ2-3,TRBV20-1,TRBD2,many,TGCAGTGCTAGGGATCGGCGGGAGACCCCCACAGATACGCAGTATTTT,CSARDRRETPTDTQYF
TRBJ2-6,TRBV4-2,NA,few,TGTGCCAGCAGCCAAGATCGGCTCCGAGTCGCCACTGGGGCCAACGTCCTGACTTTC,CASSQDRLRVATGANVLTF
TRBJ2-1,TRBV12-3/TRBV12-4,NA,NA,TGTGCCAGCAGTTTCGGACTTTCCTACAATGAGCAGTTCTTC,CASSFGLSYNEQFF
TRBJ1-6,TRBV30,NA,NA,TGTGCCTGGAGTGTAGTCTACTCACCCCTCCACTTT,CAWSVVYSPLHF
TRBJ2-4,TRBV5-5,TRBD2,NA,TGTGCCAGCAGCTCCGGACTAGCGGGGGATAACATTCAGTACTTC,CASSSGLAGDNIQYF
TRBJ1-2,TRBV3-1,NA,many,TGTGCCAGCAGCCAAGATCGGGGAGCCCACTATGGCTACACCTTC,CASSQDRGAHYGYTF
TRBJ1-6,TRBV7-9,NA,many,TGTGCCAGCAGTTGGACAGCCTCTAATTCACCCCTCCACTTT,CASSWTASNSPLHF
TRBJ1-6,TRBV20-1,TRBD1,few,TGCAGTGCTAGAAAAGGGACAGGAGATAATTCACCCCTCCACTTT,CSARKGTGDNSPLHF
TRBJ2-2,TRBV7-3,NA,few,TGTGCCAGCAGCTTTAACGGGCGAACCGGGGAGCTGTTTTTT,CASSFNGRTGELFF
TRBJ2-1,TRBV9,TRBD2,few,TGTGCCAGCAGCGTAACTAGCGGGACCTCCAATGAGCAGTTCTTC,CASSVTSGTSNEQFF
TRBJ2-1,TRBV6-4,NA,many,TGTGCCAGCCATCCTAGCAGCTTCTCCTACAATGAGCAGTTCTTC,CASHPSSFSYNEQFF
TRBJ2-1,TRBV20-1,NA,NA,TGCAGTGCAGAGTGGTGGTCTCGGGGCAATGAGCAGTTCTTC,CSAEWWSRGNEQFF
TRBJ1-2,TRBV20-1,NA,NA,TGCAGTGCTAGAGATGGTTACGCAGGGAATGGCTACACCTTC,CSARDGYAGNGYTF
TRBJ1-1,TRBV29-1,NA,few,TGCAGCGTTTGGGGAGTTTTGAACACTGAAGCTTTCTTT,CSVWGVLNTEAFF
TRBJ2-1,TRBV5-6,TRBD2,NA,TGTGCCAGCAGTTCCGGGACTAGCGTTTACGATGAGCAGTTCTTC,CASSSGTSVYDEQFF
TRBJ2-3,TRBV7-3,NA,NA,TGTGCCAGCAGCTTAAAGGCGGGGAGCACAGATACGCAGTATTTT,CASSLKAGSTDTQYF
TRBJ2-7,TRBV7-8,NA,few,TGTGCCAGCAGCTTAGAGTACGAGCAGTACTTC,CASSLEYEQYF
TRBJ2-3,TRBV6-1,TRBD1,NA,TGTGCCAGCAGTGCCCTAGGACAGGGTGCAGATACGCAGTATTTT,CASSALGQGADTQYF
TRBJ1-5,TRBV18,NA,NA,TGTGCCAGCGCGAACGGGAATAGCAATCAGCCCCAGCATTTT,CASANGNSNQPQHF
TRBJ1-4,TRBV3-1,NA,many,TGTGCCAGCAGCCAGCTAATCCGGGGGAAGAAAAATGAAAAACTGTTTTTT,CASSQLIRGKKNEKLFF